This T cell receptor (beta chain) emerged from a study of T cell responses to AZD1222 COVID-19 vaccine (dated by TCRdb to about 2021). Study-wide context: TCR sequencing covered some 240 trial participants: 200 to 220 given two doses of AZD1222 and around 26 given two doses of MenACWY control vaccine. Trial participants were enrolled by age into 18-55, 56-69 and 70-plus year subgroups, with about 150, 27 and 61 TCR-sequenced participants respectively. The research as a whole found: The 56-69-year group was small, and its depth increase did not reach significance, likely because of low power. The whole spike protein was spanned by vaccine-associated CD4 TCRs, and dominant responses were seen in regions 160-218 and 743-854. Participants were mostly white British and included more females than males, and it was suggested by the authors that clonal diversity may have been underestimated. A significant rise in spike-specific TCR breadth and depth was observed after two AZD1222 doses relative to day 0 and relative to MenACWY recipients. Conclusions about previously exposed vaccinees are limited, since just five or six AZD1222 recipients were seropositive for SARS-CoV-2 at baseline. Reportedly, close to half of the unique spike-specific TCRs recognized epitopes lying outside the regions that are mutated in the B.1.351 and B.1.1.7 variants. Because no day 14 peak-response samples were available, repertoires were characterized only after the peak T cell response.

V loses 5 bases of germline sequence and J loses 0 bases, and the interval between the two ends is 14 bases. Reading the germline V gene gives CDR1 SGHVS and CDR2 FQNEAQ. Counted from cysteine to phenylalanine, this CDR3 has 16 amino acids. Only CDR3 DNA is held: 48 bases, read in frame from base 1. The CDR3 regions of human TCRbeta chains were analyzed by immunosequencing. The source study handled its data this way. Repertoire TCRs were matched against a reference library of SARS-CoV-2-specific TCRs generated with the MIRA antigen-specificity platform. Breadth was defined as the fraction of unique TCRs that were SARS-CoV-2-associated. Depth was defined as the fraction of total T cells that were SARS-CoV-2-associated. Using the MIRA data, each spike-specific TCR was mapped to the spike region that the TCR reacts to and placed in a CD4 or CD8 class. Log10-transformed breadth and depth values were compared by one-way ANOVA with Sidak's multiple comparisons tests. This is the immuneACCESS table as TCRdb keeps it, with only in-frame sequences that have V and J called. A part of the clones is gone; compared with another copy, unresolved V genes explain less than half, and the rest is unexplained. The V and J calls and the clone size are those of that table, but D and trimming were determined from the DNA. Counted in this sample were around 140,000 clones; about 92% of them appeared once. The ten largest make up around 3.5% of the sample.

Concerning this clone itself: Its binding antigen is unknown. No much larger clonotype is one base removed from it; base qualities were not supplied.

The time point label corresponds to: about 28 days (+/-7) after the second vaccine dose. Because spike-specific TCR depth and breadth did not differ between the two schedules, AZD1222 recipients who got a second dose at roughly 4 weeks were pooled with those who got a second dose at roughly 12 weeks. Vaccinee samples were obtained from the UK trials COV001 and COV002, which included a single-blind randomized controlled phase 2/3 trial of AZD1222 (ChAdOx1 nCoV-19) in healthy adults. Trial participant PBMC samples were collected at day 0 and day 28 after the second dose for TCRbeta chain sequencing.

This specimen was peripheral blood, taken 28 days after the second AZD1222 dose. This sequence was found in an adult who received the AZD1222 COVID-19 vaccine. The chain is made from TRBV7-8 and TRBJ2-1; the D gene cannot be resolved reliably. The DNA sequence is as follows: TGTGCCAGCAGCCGGCGTGGCTCCAGCTCCTACAATGAGCAGTTCTTC. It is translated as CASSRRGSSSYNEQFF.